The sequence of this TCR beta chain was determined in a study of PD-L1 blockade in urothelial cancer. About the research overall: The year 2014 saw patients start atezolizumab, 1,200 mg intravenously every 3 weeks. Individuals in the cohort had been given 0 to 3 earlier chemotherapy regimens.

V gave up 1 base and J gave up 8 bases; unmatched junction bases: 6. The CDR3 has 14 amino acids. Germline V gene lookup returns CDR1 SGDLS and CDR2 YYNGEE. Sequencing was performed with immunoSEQ multiplex PCR; in TCRdb, only in-frame clones are kept and a portion is missing. The data hold about 29,000 clones, with approximately 80% observed a single time. Described time point: peripheral blood 6 weeks after treatment start. This clone was seen only a few times. The gene calls are TRBV9 and TRBJ1-1; 9 nucleotides agree with TRBD1. This sequence originates from a man aged 70-80 years with urothelial cancer. The sample was PBMCs, taken around atezolizumab (anti-PD-L1) treatment. The CDR3 region is CASSVLDRGGEAFF. In DNA form, the CDR3 reads TGTGCCAGCAGCGTATTGGACAGGGGAGGGGAAGCTTTCTTT.